Presented here are 19 T cell receptor beta chains from one specimen sequenced in a study of cytomegalovirus exposure and HLA in healthy donors. The primer mix had 60 Vbeta and 13 Jbeta primers. Profiled with immunoSEQ multiplex PCR; TCRdb holds only in-frame clones, not every one. Found here are under 85,000 clones, 74% of them singletons; the top ten hold around a fifth. The material sequenced was PBMCs. The receptor set was obtained from a woman between 25 and 40 years old in good health and CMV-seropositive.

This chain uses TRBV28 with TRBJ1-2; 8 bases match TRBD1. The CDR3 runs to 13 residues. J lost 8 bases, V lost 10 bases, and 12 bases had no gene match. Per the germline V gene, CDR1 is MDHEN and CDR2 is SYDVKM. Written as DNA, the CDR3 is TGTGCCACCCAGGACAGGGAAAAACGAGGCTACACCTTC. Protein product: CATQDREKRGYTF.

The gene calls are TRBV7-8 and TRBJ1-2, with 7 bases aligning to TRBD1. The CDR3 length is 16 residues. The V segment lost 5 bases and the J segment 5 bases; nucleotides outside the gene matches: 14. From germline, CDR1 is SGHVS and CDR2 FQNEAQ. The CDR3 reads CASSTWDSAVEYGYTF. The DNA of the CDR3 is TGTGCCAGCAGCACCTGGGACAGTGCGGTTGAGTATGGCTACACCTTC. The full variable domain, with the rest looked up from reference TRBV7-8 and TRBJ1-2, is GAGVSQSPRYKVAKRGQDVALRCDPISGHVSLFWYQQALGQGPEFLTYFQNEAQLDKSGLPSDRFFAERPEGSVSTLKIQRTQQEDSAVYLCASSTWDSAVEYGYTFGSGTRLTVV.

This chain uses TRBV2 with TRBJ2-7, with 7 bases aligning to TRBD2. Germline V CDR1 and CDR2: SNHLY, FYNNEI. The V and J ends lost 5 bases and 4 bases, in that order; junction bases with no gene match: 8. The CDR3 contains 14 residues. Here the CDR3 DNA reads TGTGCCAGCAGTAGCGGGGTCCCCCCATACGAGCAGTACTTC. Protein product: CASSSGVPPYEQYF. The entire variable domain, with the rest obtained from reference TRBV2 and TRBJ2-7, is as follows: EPEVTQTPSHQVTQMGQEVILRCVPISNHLYFYWYRQILGQKVEFLVSFYNNEISEKSEIFDDQFSVERPDGSNFTLKIRSTKLEDSAMYFCASSSGVPPYEQYFGPGTRLTVT.

The gene calls are TRBV29-1 and TRBJ2-2; D unclear. Per germline, CDR1 SQVTM and CDR2 ANQGSEA. The CDR3 extends over 12 amino acids. V was pared by 5 bases and J by 2 bases, with 6 bases between. CDR3 nucleotide sequence: TGCAGCGTTCCTAAAAACACCGGGGAGCTGTTTTTT. Residues: CSVPKNTGELFF.

This rearrangement joins TRBV5-1 to TRBJ2-3, with 10 bases identical to TRBD2. The germline V gene encodes CDR1 SGHRS and CDR2 YFSETQ. This CDR3 spans 16 amino acids. With V trimmed by 4 bases and J by 5 bases, 10 bases remained unmatched. The CDR3 bases are TGCGCCAGCAGCAAGATGGCTAGCGGGAGTGGAGATACGCAGTATTTT. This translates into CASSKMASGSGDTQYF.

This chain uses TRBV7-3 with TRBJ2-7; the D gene is possibly TRBD2 (5 bases). The germline V gene encodes CDR1 SGHTA and CDR2 FQGTGA. The ends were cut back, 3 bases at V and 0 bases at J, with 12 bases in the middle. CDR3 length: 15 residues. The CDR3, as DNA: TGTGCCAGCAGCTTTGGGAGAGAGAGCTCCTACGAGCAGTACTTC. It specifies CASSFGRESSYEQYF. Variable domain in full (rest from reference TRBV7-3 and TRBJ2-7): GAGVSQTPSNKVTEKGKYVELRCDPISGHTALYWYRQSLGQGPEFLIYFQGTGAADDSGLPNDRFFAVRPEGSVSTLKIQRTERGDSAVYLCASSFGRESSYEQYFGPGTRLTVT.

This clone was observed a few times. J is TRBJ2-5 and V is TRBV2, with D tentatively TRBD1 (6 bases). V lost 8 bases to trimming and J lost 1 base, with 11 bases between them. The CDR3 loop spans 13 amino acids. Germline CDR1 SNHLY, CDR2 FYNNEI. For the CDR3, the DNA is TGTGCCAGCCACGGACAGCCCCAAGAGACCCAGTACTTC. It encodes CASHGQPQETQYF.

The rearrangement uses TRBV28 and TRBJ2-1; 8 bases are shared with TRBD2. Germline V lookup: CDR1 MDHEN, CDR2 SYDVKM. J lost 7 bases, V lost 6 bases, and 2 bases had no gene match. This CDR3 is built from 12 residues. Written as DNA, the CDR3 is TGTGCCAGCAGGACGGGGGGGAATGAGCAGTTCTTC. Amino acid sequence: CASRTGGNEQFF. The full variable domain, completed using reference TRBV28 and TRBJ2-1, is DVKVTQSSRYLVKRTGEKVFLECVQDMDHENMFWYRQDPGLGLRLIYFSYDVKMKEKGDIPEGYSVSREKKERFSLILESASTNQTSMYLCASRTGGNEQFFGPGTRLTVL.

The chain uses TRBV6-1 and TRBJ1-4; possibly TRBD1 for D (6 bases). Germline CDR1 is MNHNS and CDR2 is SASEGT. V lost 6 bases to trimming and J lost 8 bases, with 19 bases between them. CDR3 length: 15 amino acids. The chain's CDR3 is CASSRITGTWEKLFF. The CDR3 bases are TGTGCCAGCAGCCGGATCACAGGGACGTGGGAAAAACTGTTTTTT.

The chain couples TRBV19 to TRBJ1-2; the match to TRBD1 covers 7 bases. With 5 bases clipped from V and 6 bases from J, the junction kept 9 bases outside the gene matches. This CDR3 contains 14 residues. Germline V gene sequence: CDR1 LNHDA, CDR2 SQIVND (reference sequence). The CDR3 loop reads CASSAKGAADGYTF. CDR3 coding DNA: TGTGCCAGTAGTGCCAAGGGGGCTGCGGATGGCTACACCTTC.

At least ten counts were recorded for this clone. The genes are TRBV28 and TRBJ1-1; 7 bases fit TRBD1. The trim removed 5 bases at V and 0 bases at J, leaving 6 bases unmatched. The germline gives CDR1 MDHEN, CDR2 SYDVKM. This CDR3 has 15 residues. The CDR3 DNA reads as TGTGCCAGCAGTCCCTCGACAGGGTTGAACACTGAAGCTTTCTTT. Encoded protein: CASSPSTGLNTEAFF.

This clone was recorded a few times. This chain's CDR3 is CASSQKDRDTEAFF. The CDR3 DNA reads TGTGCCAGCTCACAAAAGGACAGGGACACTGAAGCTTTCTTT. V is TRBV18 and J is TRBJ1-1; 8 nucleotides match TRBD1. Trimming cost V 4 bases and J 3 bases; bases outside gene matches: 4. Germline V CDR1 and CDR2: KGHSH, LQKENI. The CDR3 covers 14 residues.

The CDR3 sequence is CASSLITGDNEQFF. CDR3 nucleotides: TGTGCCAGCAGTCTTATTACAGGGGACAATGAGCAGTTCTTC. This chain uses TRBV28 with TRBJ2-1; 7 nucleotides match TRBD1. Germline V gene sequence: CDR1 MDHEN, CDR2 SYDVKM. The CDR3 runs to 14 residues. V shed 5 bases, J shed 5 bases, and the junction held 6 bases outside the gene matches.

The V gene is TRBV25-1, the J gene TRBJ2-7; 7 positions agree with TRBD1. CDR3 length: 15 residues. Per the germline V gene, CDR1 is MGHDK and CDR2 is SYGVNS. Germline trimming cut 6 bases from V and 1 base from J; bases unmatched to any gene: 9. Here the CDR3 reads CASSGPGTESYEQYF. The CDR3, as DNA: TGTGCCAGCAGCGGACCCGGGACAGAATCCTACGAGCAGTACTTC.

The chain carries TRBV2 and TRBJ2-7; 9 bases align to TRBD2. Germline assignment: CDR1 SNHLY and CDR2 FYNNEI. The ends lost 6 bases at V and 5 bases at J; junction bases unmatched: 11. The CDR3 is 15 residues long. Written as DNA, the CDR3 is TGTGCCAGCAGAGCACTAGCGGGCTACCCCAACGAGCAGTACTTC. Encoded protein: CASRALAGYPNEQYF.

J is TRBJ1-2 and V is TRBV19, with D unresolved. V lost 6 bases and J lost 9, with 14 bases in between. Germline CDR1 reads LNHDA; CDR2 reads SQIVND (reference sequence). The CDR3 loop spans 12 amino acids. CDR3: CASRREASSYTF. The CDR3 DNA is TGTGCCAGTAGACGGGAGGCATCCAGCTACACCTTC.

The V gene is TRBV4-2, the J gene TRBJ2-7; TRBD1 is a possible D gene (5 bases). Germline loops: CDR1 LGHNA, CDR2 YNFKEQ. V was cut by 0 bases and J by 9 bases, with 9 bases left in between. CDR3 length equals 12 residues. The CDR3 protein is CASSQDGAAQYF. The CDR3 nucleotides are TGTGCCAGCAGCCAAGATGGGGCGGCGCAGTACTTC.

This clone was observed once. This chain uses TRBV11-2 with TRBJ1-1; D gene ambiguous. The CDR3 covers 13 residues. V lost 2 bases, J lost 4 bases, and 8 bases lay in between. In germline, CDR1 is SGHAT, CDR2 FQNNGV. Here the CDR3 DNA reads TGTGCCAGCAGCTTAACGGGTACCACTGAAGCTTTCTTT. Its protein product is CASSLTGTTEAFF.

The CDR3 protein is CASSQVTRRLAGTDTQYF. In nucleotides, the CDR3 is TGTGCCAGCAGCCAAGTCACCCGCCGGTTGGCAGGAACAGATACGCAGTATTTT. The rearrangement joins TRBV4-2 to TRBJ2-3; D unresolved. V lost 1 base to trimming and J lost 3 bases, with 20 bases between them. CDR3 length: 18 residues. CDR1 is LGHNA and CDR2 is YNFKEQ in the germline V gene.